This T cell receptor (beta chain) was observed in a study of cytotoxic CD8 clonotypes in ibrutinib-treated CLL. Study results and limitations: Clonality rose at ibrutinib response, held steady in sustained remission, and fell toward baseline at progression. Samples from sustained-remission and progressing patients were taken at different times.

There are 15 residues in the CDR3. V was clipped by 7 bases and J by 6 bases, with 19 bases between them. CDR1 and CDR2 (germline): MDHEN, SYDVKM. About this clone itself: What it binds is not known.

Profiling relied on immunoSEQ multiplex PCR, and the TCRdb table lists in-frame clones only, not all of them. The repertoire holds some 130,000 clones, with approximately 80% as singletons. This chain connects TRBV28 to TRBJ2-1; TRBD1 might be the D (6 bases). Sample: PBMCs, taken after 24 months of ibrutinib treatment. This TCR was recovered from a human donor with chronic lymphocytic leukemia. CDR3 in amino acids: CASINSGAGLNEQFF. CDR3 DNA: TGTGCCAGCATAAATTCAGGGGCGGGTCTCAATGAGCAGTTCTTC.